The following is a T cell receptor beta chain sequence with its context. Its cognate antigen is unknown. This entry is derived from a study of T cell repertoires in cytomegalovirus infection. Study-wide background: Public TCR beta signature analysis indicated the presence of both CMV infection and matching HLA type.

The V gene end was trimmed by 0 bases and the J gene end by 5 bases; junction bases not matched to a gene: 9. Germline V gene sequence: CDR1 SGHRS, CDR2 YFSETQ. The CDR3 consists of 17 residues. Each CDR3 protein is one row after TCRdb ran MiXCR on the reads. There are approximately 630,000 distinct CDR3 sequences in the sample; more than 20% occur only once, and roughly 8% lies in the top ten. Findings of the study overall: Cumulative public TCR beta family frequency identified CMV carriers with the relevant HLA. CMV-specific TCR beta clonotypes restricted by HLA-C dominated the ex vivo response.

The origin of this receptor is a human donor in good health (CMV status not recorded). Some clones in this sample may be carry-over from other donors' samples. Sequencing used CD8+ T cells from PBMCs. The chain links TRBV5-1 to TRBJ2-5, with 11 bases fitting TRBD2. This CDR3 reads CASSLGLGLAALETQYF. CDR3 DNA: TGCGCCAGCAGCTTGGGATTGGGACTAGCGGCTTTGGAGACCCAGTACTTC.